One sample yielded the 17 T cell receptor beta chains listed below, sequenced in a study of blood T cell repertoires in COVID-19. Clones were sequenced by immunoSEQ multiplex PCR, and TCRdb holds only the in-frame ones, with some missing. The data hold 210,000 or so clones, with 86% observed a single time. Input material: peripheral blood. All receptors derive from a woman aged 50 to 60 with acute or convalescent COVID-19.

This rearrangement joins TRBV4-2 to TRBJ2-1, with 8 nucleotides matching TRBD2. The germline V gene has CDR1 LGHNA and CDR2 YNFKEQ. Germline trimming cut 8 bases from V and 7 bases from J; bases unmatched to any gene: 10. This CDR3 region has 14 residues. DNA for the CDR3: TGTGCCAGCCCCGAGAGCGGGAGATGGAATGAGCAGTTCTTC. Encoded protein: CASPESGRWNEQFF.

The rearrangement uses TRBV6-1 and TRBJ2-1; D is unclear. Between the trimmed V and J ends, which lost 3 bases and 4 bases, there was a span of 7 bases. In germline, CDR1 is MNHNS, CDR2 SASEGT. This CDR3 comprises 13 residues. The CDR3 region is CASSDRLYNEQFF. Here the CDR3 DNA reads TGTGCCAGCAGTGATCGTCTATACAATGAGCAGTTCTTC.

The chain employs TRBV11-2 and TRBJ1-6; 7 bases fit TRBD1. This CDR3 is 15 amino acids long. The junction had 9 bases not matched to a gene; V was cut back by 5 bases and J by 8 bases. Germline V gene lookup returns CDR1 SGHAT and CDR2 FQNNGV. CDR3 amino acids: CASSLWGQGDSPLHF. CDR3 bases: TGTGCCAGCAGCCTCTGGGGGCAGGGGGATTCACCCCTCCACTTT.

V usage is TRBV30 and J usage is TRBJ2-5; D unclear. The germline CDR1 and CDR2 sequences are GTSNPN and SVGIG (reference sequence). CDR3 length equals 14 residues. Trimming removed 4 bases from V and 3 bases from J, with 15 bases in between. Here the CDR3 reads CAWIDPWQEETQYF. CDR3 DNA sequence: TGTGCCTGGATCGACCCCTGGCAGGAAGAGACCCAGTACTTC.

V is TRBV7-2 and J is TRBJ1-4; D ambiguous. Per the germline V gene, CDR1 is SGHTA and CDR2 is FQGNSA. The CDR3 is 14 amino acids. The germline V and J ends were trimmed by 5 bases and 0 bases, with 7 bases remaining between them. Here the CDR3 DNA reads TGTGCCAGCAGCCCCCAGGCAACTAATGAAAAACTGTTTTTT. It yields the protein CASSPQATNEKLFF.

V usage is TRBV5-1 and J usage is TRBJ1-5; D not resolved. Germline V gene sequence: CDR1 SGHRS, CDR2 YFSETQ. Trimming took 4 bases from V and 7 from J, leaving 12 bases between them. This CDR3 contains 13 residues. The CDR3 here is CASSLGPLQPQHF. CDR3 DNA: TGCGCCAGCAGCCTGGGTCCGTTGCAGCCCCAGCATTTT.

In its sample, this clone was seen once. This sequence joins TRBV19 and TRBJ2-7; 7 bases are a match to TRBD2. After removal of 5 bases from V and 0 bases from J, the junction contained 10 bases not matched to a gene. The CDR3 sequence is 16 residues long. Germline V gene data show CDR1 as LNHDA and CDR2 as SQIVND (reference sequence). The chain's CDR3 is CASSYASGILSYEQYF. The CDR3 DNA follows: TGTGCCAGTAGTTATGCGAGCGGGATCCTCTCCTACGAGCAGTACTTC.

The gene calls are TRBV4-2 and TRBJ1-2, with D hard to call. Germline assignment: CDR1 LGHNA and CDR2 YNFKEQ. The CDR3 runs to 16 residues. V lost 6 bases and J 0 bases, leaving 17 bases between the germline ends. This CDR3 reads CASRLAGHGSNYGYTF. CDR3 nucleotide sequence: TGTGCCAGCAGGTTAGCGGGTCACGGTTCTAACTATGGCTACACCTTC.

The chain recombines TRBV5-1 with TRBJ2-1; TRBD2 matches at 8 bases. This CDR3 is built from 16 residues. Germline trimming cut 0 bases from V and 8 bases from J; bases unmatched to any gene: 10. Germline CDR1 is SGHRS and CDR2 is YFSETQ. CDR3 in DNA: TGCGCCAGCAGCTTGGGTTTCGCGGGAGGAGCGGATGAGCAGTTCTTC. It codes for CASSLGFAGGADEQFF.

This chain connects TRBV7-2 to TRBJ1-2, with a possible D match to TRBD1 (6 bases). The CDR3 is 14 residues long. Germline lookup yields CDR1 SGHTA and CDR2 FQGNSA. The V end was cut by 5 bases, the J end by 1 base, with 11 bases between. The CDR3 spells CASSPDSRNYGYTF. DNA of the CDR3: TGTGCCAGCAGCCCGGACAGCCGTAACTATGGCTACACCTTC.

V is TRBV19 and J is TRBJ1-4; D is possibly TRBD1 (6 bases). CDR3 length: 16 residues. V lost 1 base to trimming and J lost 4 bases, with 13 bases between them. Germline CDR1 and CDR2: LNHDA and SQIVND (reference sequence). The CDR3 coding sequence is TGTGCCAGTAGTATAGTGTGGGGGCCCAATAATGAAAAACTGTTTTTT. Its translation: CASSIVWGPNNEKLFF.

This clone has just a few counts. The rearrangement uses TRBV12-3 or TRBV12-4 and TRBJ2-1; TRBD2 matches 12 bases. CDR3 length equals 12 residues. J lost 16 bases, V lost 7 bases, and 8 bases had no gene match. The chain's CDR3 is CASTSTSGGLFF. CDR3 DNA: TGTGCCAGCACCTCGACTAGCGGGGGTCTATTCTTC.

The rearrangement joins TRBV7-2 to TRBJ2-5; no reliable D call. Trimming cost V 3 bases and J 1 base, with 9 bases left between them. There are 14 residues in the CDR3. Germline CDR1 and CDR2: SGHTA and FQGNSA. The CDR3 region has the DNA TGTGCCAGCAGCTTCCAGGCGACCCAAGAGACCCAGTACTTC. Translation gives CASSFQATQETQYF.

V gene TRBV9 combines with J gene TRBJ2-5; 7 nucleotides align to TRBD1. Trimming removed 0 bases from V and 5 bases from J; junction bases left unmatched: 4. Looked up from germline, CDR1 is SGDLS and CDR2 is YYNGEE. The CDR3 runs to 14 residues. CDR3 residues: CASSVGQGVETQYF. CDR3 sequence (DNA): TGTGCCAGCAGCGTAGGGCAGGGGGTCGAGACCCAGTACTTC. The full variable domain, completed using reference TRBV9 and TRBJ2-5, is DSGVTQTPKHLITATGQRVTLRCSPRSGDLSVYWYQQSLDQGLQFLIQYYNGEERAKGNILERFSAQQFPDLHSELNLSSLELGDSALYFCASSVGQGVETQYFGPGTRLLVL.

The V call is TRBV27, the J call TRBJ2-2; 7 bases line up with TRBD2. V was pared by 1 base and J by 7 bases, with 9 bases of the junction left unmatched. In germline, CDR1 is MNHEY, CDR2 SMNVEV (reference sequence). This CDR3 contains 16 residues. CDR3 protein: CASSLLPGAGSGELFF. The CDR3 DNA follows: TGTGCCAGCAGTTTATTGCCGGGAGCGGGAAGCGGGGAGCTGTTTTTT.

The rearrangement uses TRBV2 and TRBJ1-5; 7 bases align to TRBD1. This CDR3 spans 16 amino acids. V gave up 6 bases and J gave up 5 bases; unmatched junction bases: 13. Germline loops: CDR1 SNHLY, CDR2 FYNNEI. CDR3 bases: TGTGCCAGCAGCCTCAGGGGGGCCTCGTGGGATCAGCCCCAGCATTTT. It specifies CASSLRGASWDQPQHF.

The chain employs TRBV6-5 and TRBJ1-5; tentatively, D is TRBD1 (5 bases). The V end was cut by 7 bases, the J end by 0 bases, with 10 bases between. Germline-derived CDR1 and CDR2 are MNHEY and SVGAGI. CDR3 length: 14 amino acids. The CDR3 DNA sequence: TGTGCCAGCACCTTGGGGGGTAGCAATCAGCCCCAGCATTTT. This translates into CASTLGGSNQPQHF.